This is a list of T cell receptor beta chains from one sample in a study of blood T cell repertoires in COVID-19. The data were produced by immunoSEQ multiplex PCR, yet TCRdb's version contains in-frame clones alone and is incomplete. The data hold around 400,000 clones, with roughly nine tenths observed a single time. Sample: peripheral blood. These receptors were collected from a middle-aged man with acute or convalescent COVID-19. Both conserved end residues are part of each CDR3. D genes are given only for firm matches. Size values are once, few and many counts, or a class for expanded clones, and some rows have none.

length	V	J	D	size	CDR3	DNA
14	TRBV4-3	TRBJ1-2	-	once	CASSQDRGLRGYTF	TGCGCCAGCAGCCAAGACAGGGGATTAAGAGGCTACACCTTC
14	TRBV6-2/TRBV6-3	TRBJ1-4	-	once	CASSYRQLNEKLFF	TGTGCCAGCAGTTACAGACAGTTGAATGAAAAACTGTTTTTT
15	TRBV30	TRBJ1-1	TRBD1	-	CAWSDRGGGVTEAFF	TGTGCCTGGAGTGACAGGGGCGGAGGAGTGACTGAAGCTTTCTTT
13	TRBV29-1	TRBJ1-2	-	-	CSVGFGGDYGYTF	TGCAGCGTTGGGTTTGGGGGCGACTATGGCTACACCTTC
16	TRBV5-6	TRBJ2-2	TRBD1	-	CASSLQGQKYFGELFF	TGTGCCAGCAGCTTACAGGGACAGAAGTACTTTGGGGAGCTGTTTTTT
13	TRBV19	TRBJ1-1	-	-	CASSISRGTEAFF	TGTGCCAGTAGTATATCCCGGGGTACTGAAGCTTTCTTT
14	TRBV6-5	TRBJ2-7	TRBD1	-	CASRDGQGGREQYF	TGTGCCAGCAGAGACGGACAGGGTGGGCGCGAGCAGTACTTC
15	TRBV6-5	TRBJ1-1	-	-	CASSYSPRANTEAFF	TGTGCCAGCAGTTACTCCCCCAGGGCCAACACTGAAGCTTTCTTT
16	TRBV27	TRBJ1-5	-	-	CASSLSGQGLNQPQHF	TGTGCCAGCAGTTTATCGGGGCAGGGATTGAATCAGCCCCAGCATTTT
15	TRBV4-2	TRBJ2-1	TRBD2	-	CASSQDEASGNEQFF	TGTGCCAGCAGCCAAGATGAGGCTAGCGGGAATGAGCAGTTCTTC
15	TRBV7-9	TRBJ2-1	TRBD2	-	CASSPTETSEFEQFF	TGTGCCAGCAGCCCCACCGAGACTAGCGAATTTGAGCAGTTCTTC
13	TRBV19	TRBJ2-6	-	-	CASGVYGANVLTF	TGTGCCAGCGGGGTTTATGGGGCCAACGTCCTGACTTTC
13	TRBV2	TRBJ2-2	-	-	CASRVQDTGELFF	TGTGCCAGCAGGGTACAGGACACCGGGGAGCTGTTTTTT
14	TRBV5-1	TRBJ1-1	-	-	CASSLALRNTEAFF	TGCGCCAGCAGCTTGGCCCTACGGAACACTGAAGCTTTCTTT
14	TRBV7-8	TRBJ2-2	-	-	CASSLWGVTGELFF	TGTGCCAGCAGCTTATGGGGGGTCACCGGGGAGCTGTTTTTT
14	TRBV27	TRBJ1-4	TRBD1	-	CASSIYGTVEKLFF	TGTGCCAGCAGTATATACGGGACAGTTGAAAAACTGTTTTTT
13	TRBV2	TRBJ2-1	-	-	CASRGLWTNEQFF	TGTGCCAGCCGGGGGTTATGGACGAATGAGCAGTTCTTC
13	TRBV29-1	TRBJ2-5	-	-	CSVANRARETQYF	TGCAGCGTTGCAAACAGGGCGCGGGAGACCCAGTACTTC
15	TRBV5-1	TRBJ1-1	TRBD1	few	CASSLFRQGNTEAFF	TGCGCCAGCAGCTTGTTCCGACAGGGGAACACTGAAGCTTTCTTT
16	TRBV5-1	TRBJ2-1	-	once	CASSLGGSVFFNEQFF	TGCGCCAGCAGCTTGGGAGGTAGCGTCTTCTTCAATGAGCAGTTCTTC
15	TRBV27	TRBJ1-6	-	-	CASSLGSGLYSPLHF	TGTGCCAGCAGTTTGGGTAGCGGCCTATATTCACCCCTCCACTTT
14	TRBV7-9	TRBJ2-7	TRBD1	-	CASSVRQGAGEQYF	TGTGCCAGCAGCGTGCGACAGGGGGCGGGCGAGCAGTACTTC
14	TRBV6-5	TRBJ1-5	TRBD1	-	CASSYQGALEPQHF	TGTGCCAGCAGTTACCAGGGGGCTCTTGAGCCCCAGCATTTT
15	TRBV4-2	TRBJ1-1	-	many	CASSQDPFGTGTSFF	-
18	TRBV10-1	TRBJ1-1	TRBD1	-	CASSESPRGLRVNTEAFF	TGCGCCAGCAGTGAGTCTCCCAGGGGGCTCCGGGTGAACACTGAAGCTTTCTTT
15	TRBV28	TRBJ2-1	-	-	CASSFRDTMYNEQFF	TGTGCCAGCAGTTTCCGGGACACAATGTACAATGAGCAGTTCTTC
12	TRBV6-5	TRBJ2-5	-	once	CASSTLAQTQYF	TGTGCCAGCAGTACCCTAGCACAGACCCAGTACTTC
16	TRBV21-1	TRBJ2-2	-	-	CASSKAGTSYTGELFF	TGTGCCAGCAGCAAAGCTGGGACTTCGTACACCGGGGAGCTGTTTTTT
15	TRBV9	TRBJ1-3	TRBD1	-	CASSAWDRPGNTIYF	TGTGCCAGCAGCGCCTGGGACAGACCTGGAAACACCATATATTTT
15	TRBV7-3	TRBJ1-1	-	-	CASSLALAGLTEAFF	TGTGCCAGCAGCTTAGCTTTGGCAGGGCTAACTGAAGCTTTCTTT
15	TRBV7-2	TRBJ2-3	TRBD1	-	CASSSQGSRGNTQYF	TGTGCCAGCAGCTCCCAAGGGAGCAGGGGGAACACGCAGTATTTT
17	TRBV6-2/TRBV6-3	TRBJ1-1	-	-	CASSYSKSAAPGAEAFF	TGTGCCAGCAGTTACTCGAAGTCAGCGGCGCCAGGGGCTGAAGCTTTCTTT
16	TRBV3-1/TRBV3-2	TRBJ1-2	-	-	CASSPPRQSTNYGYTF	TGTGCCAGCAGCCCGCCCCGACAGAGTACTAACTATGGCTACACCTTC
15	TRBV19	TRBJ1-5	TRBD1	-	CASSTRDRGGQPQHF	TGTGCCAGTAGTACTAGGGACAGGGGTGGTCAGCCCCAGCATTTT
16	TRBV28	TRBJ2-4	-	-	CASSLRQWWGENIQYF	TGTGCCAGCAGTCTCCGACAGTGGTGGGGGGAAAACATTCAGTACTTC
13	TRBV29-1	TRBJ2-5	-	-	CSVRTGGEETQYF	TGCAGCGTTCGTACAGGGGGGGAAGAGACCCAGTACTTC
16	TRBV11-3	TRBJ2-3	TRBD1	-	CASSLTGGVPTDTQYF	TGTGCCAGCAGCTTGACAGGGGGTGTTCCCACAGATACGCAGTATTTT